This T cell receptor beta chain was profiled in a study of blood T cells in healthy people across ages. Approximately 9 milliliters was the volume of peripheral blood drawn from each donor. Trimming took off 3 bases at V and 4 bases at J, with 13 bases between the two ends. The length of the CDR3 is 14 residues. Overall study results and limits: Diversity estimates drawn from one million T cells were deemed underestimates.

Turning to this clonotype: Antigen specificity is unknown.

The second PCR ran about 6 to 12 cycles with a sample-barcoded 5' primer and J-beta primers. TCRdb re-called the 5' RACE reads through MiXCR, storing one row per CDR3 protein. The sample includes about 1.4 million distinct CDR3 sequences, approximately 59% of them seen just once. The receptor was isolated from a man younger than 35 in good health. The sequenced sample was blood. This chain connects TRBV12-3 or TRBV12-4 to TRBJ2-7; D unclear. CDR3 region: CASSLTRRWYEQYF. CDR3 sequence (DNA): TGTGCCAGCAGTTTGACCCGGCGGTGGTACGAGCAGTACTTC.